The 25 T cell receptor beta chains below all came from one sample that was sequenced in a study of blood T cell repertoires in COVID-19. Sequencing was performed with immunoSEQ multiplex PCR; in TCRdb, only in-frame clones are kept and a portion is missing. The sample records approximately 75,000 clones, approximately 86% being singletons. What was sequenced was peripheral blood. The receptors were gathered from a man aged 50-59 years with acute or convalescent COVID-19.

This clone was seen only once. CDR3 sequence reads: CAISARQGSGTEAFF. Written as DNA, the CDR3 is TGTGCCATCAGTGCACGACAGGGATCGGGCACTGAAGCTTTCTTT. The chain carries TRBV10-3 and TRBJ1-1; the match to TRBD1 covers 7 bases. Per the germline V gene, CDR1 is ENHRY and CDR2 is SYGVKD. Trimming at V came to 4 bases and at J to 4 bases, leaving 9 bases not matched to a gene. The CDR3 is 15 residues long.

The gene calls are TRBV5-4 and TRBJ2-7, with TRBD2 as a possible D gene (6 bases). Trimming shortened V by 4 bases and J by 3 bases, and 17 bases separated the two germline ends. Per the germline V gene, CDR1 is SGHNT and CDR2 is YYREEE (reference sequence). The CDR3 length is 15 residues. The CDR3 sequence: CASSPGVRENYEQYF. The CDR3 DNA reads TGTGCCAGCAGCCCGGGGGTGAGGGAAAACTACGAGCAGTACTTC.

This chain uses TRBV20-1 with TRBJ1-2; a possible D gene is TRBD1 (5 bases). The germline V gene has CDR1 DFQATT and CDR2 SNEGSKA (reference sequence). The CDR3 sequence is 11 residues long. The germline V and J ends were trimmed by 3 bases and 4 bases, with 6 bases remaining between them. The CDR3 DNA sequence: TGCAGTGCTAGTGACAGCTATGGCTACACCTTC. It translates to CSASDSYGYTF.

The J gene is TRBJ2-1, the V gene TRBV27, with TRBD1 matching 8 bases. Per the germline V gene, CDR1 is MNHEY and CDR2 is SMNVEV (reference sequence). CDR3 length: 17 amino acids. V trimming: 2 bases; J trimming: 7 bases; junction bases outside the gene matches: 13. CDR3 loop: CASSLISGTGTGNEQFF. CDR3 DNA: TGTGCCAGCAGTTTAATCTCCGGGACAGGAACGGGGAATGAGCAGTTCTTC.

This clone has a single count. The chain combines TRBV3-1 (or the pseudogene TRBV3-2) with TRBJ2-3; a weak D match, TRBD2 (7 bases). This CDR3 spans 16 amino acids. Germline V gene data show CDR1 as LGHDT and CDR2 as YNNKEL (reference sequence). V was clipped by 1 base and J by 2 bases, with 13 bases between them. The CDR3 DNA reads as TGTGCCAGCAGCCAAGTACGAGGGGGGGCCACAGATACGCAGTATTTT. This codes for CASSQVRGGATDTQYF.

The chain couples TRBV5-1 to TRBJ1-1; 10 bases map to TRBD1. The CDR3 covers 16 residues. J lost 1 base, V lost 3 bases, and 6 bases had no gene match. Germline values: CDR1 SGHRS, CDR2 YFSETQ. Written as DNA, the CDR3 is TGCGCCAGCAGCTCCGGACAGGGGGTTTGGAACACTGAAGCTTTCTTT. Translating it yields CASSSGQGVWNTEAFF.

V is TRBV7-6 and J is TRBJ2-7; D is perhaps TRBD1 (5 bases). There are 12 residues in the CDR3. Trimming removed 1 base from V and 5 bases from J, with 6 bases in between. Germline loops: CDR1 SGHVS, CDR2 FNYEAQ. CDR3 sequence reads: CASSLGTNEQYF. The CDR3 DNA follows: TGTGCCAGCAGCTTAGGGACAAACGAGCAGTACTTC.

This clone showed up just a few times. This chain links TRBV6-2 or TRBV6-3 with TRBJ2-7, with TRBD2 matching over 7 bases. Germline CDR1 reads MNHEY; CDR2 reads SVGEGT. The ends lost 6 bases at V and 3 bases at J; junction bases unmatched: 2. The CDR3 consists of 12 residues. In nucleotides, the CDR3 is TGTGCCAGCAGCCTAGCGGTCTACGAGCAGTACTTC. Translation gives CASSLAVYEQYF.

This rearrangement joins TRBV19 to TRBJ2-5, with D possibly matching TRBD1 (6 bases). There are 16 residues in the CDR3. In germline, CDR1 is LNHDA, CDR2 SQIVND (reference sequence). Trimming removed 6 bases at V and 4 bases at J, with 21 bases between. CDR3 DNA sequence: TGTGCCAGTAGCAACCGACAGGCAGGGTCGGCAGAGACCCAGTACTTC. Translating it yields CASSNRQAGSAETQYF. Using reference TRBV19 and TRBJ2-5 for the parts outside the CDR3, the full variable domain is DGGITQSPKYLFRKEGQNVTLSCEQNLNHDAMYWYRQDPGQGLRLIYYSQIVNDFQKGDIAEGYSVSREKKESFPLTVTSAQKNPTAFYLCASSNRQAGSAETQYFGPGTRLLVL.

In nucleotides, the CDR3 is TGTGCCAGTAGTATTGGGAGGGGGAGCTCCTACGAGCAGTACTTC. Its translation: CASSIGRGSSYEQYF. The genes are TRBV19 and TRBJ2-7; D possibly corresponds to TRBD2 (7 bases). The CDR3 has 15 amino acids. With 3 bases removed from V and 0 bases from J, the gap between germline ends came to 12 bases. CDR1 is LNHDA and CDR2 is SQIVND in the germline V gene (reference sequence).

This sequence joins TRBV5-4 and TRBJ2-1; 8 nucleotides match TRBD2. The ends lost 0 bases at V and 4 bases at J; junction bases unmatched: 12. Germline CDR1 is SGHNT and CDR2 is YYREEE (reference sequence). This CDR3 region has 18 residues. The CDR3 region is CASSLGRGGGLLYNEQFF. The DNA for the CDR3 is TGTGCCAGCAGCTTGGGGAGGGGCGGGGGGCTCCTATACAATGAGCAGTTCTTC.

V and J are TRBV6-5 and TRBJ2-1; 7 positions agree with TRBD1. The CDR3 sequence is 15 residues long. From germline, CDR1 is MNHEY and CDR2 SVGAGI. The V gene end was trimmed by 4 bases and the J gene end by 5 bases; junction bases not matched to a gene: 8. The CDR3 loop reads CASSLRQGSNNEQFF. The CDR3 region has the DNA TGTGCCAGCAGTTTAAGACAGGGTTCAAACAATGAGCAGTTCTTC.

The chain carries TRBV25-1 and TRBJ2-7, with a weak D call TRBD1 (7 bases). The CDR3 runs 17 residues. V lost 6 bases to trimming and J lost 2 bases, with 23 bases between them. Germline lookup yields CDR1 MGHDK and CDR2 SYGVNS. The CDR3 spells CASRQTPAGGRTYEQYF. The CDR3, as DNA: TGTGCCAGCAGACAAACCCCCGCAGGGGGGAGAACCTACGAGCAGTACTTC.

The chain has TRBV21-1 and TRBJ1-5; the table's D call TRBD1 went unverified against the DNA. TRBV21-1 is noted as a pseudogene. The CDR3 totals 16 residues. CDR3 amino acids: CASSKAGQNSNQPQHF. The CDR3 DNA sequence: TGTGCCAGCAGCAAAGCAGGACAGAATAGCAATCAGCCCCAGCATTTT.

The chain carries TRBV7-8 and TRBJ1-2; 11 bases are shared with TRBD1. The V gene end was trimmed by 4 bases and the J gene end by 5 bases; junction bases not matched to a gene: 6. The CDR3 length is 15 residues. CDR1 is SGHVS and CDR2 is FQNEAQ in the germline V gene. The CDR3 protein is CASSSTGTGGYGYTF. CDR3 bases: TGTGCCAGCAGCTCCACCGGGACAGGGGGGTATGGCTACACCTTC.

This chain links TRBV18 with TRBJ2-7, with 8 positions matching TRBD1. After removal of 5 bases from V and 1 base from J, the junction contained 7 bases not matched to a gene. The CDR3 is 15 amino acids. Germline CDR1 reads KGHSH; CDR2 reads LQKENI. The CDR3 coding sequence is TGTGCCAGCTCAAGGACAGGGCCGAGGTCCTACGAGCAGTACTTC. Translation gives CASSRTGPRSYEQYF.

This rearrangement joins TRBV24-1 to TRBJ2-1; possible D gene TRBD2, 6 bases. CDR1 is KGHDR and CDR2 is SFDVKD in the germline V gene. This CDR3 is 16 amino acids long. Between the trimmed V and J ends, which lost 4 bases and 7 bases, there was a span of 19 bases. The DNA of the CDR3 is TGTGCCACCAGTGACCCGGGACGGGGAGGCCGTAATGAGCAGTTCTTC. Translated, it gives CATSDPGRGGRNEQFF.

The rearrangement uses TRBV3-1 (or the pseudogene TRBV3-2) and TRBJ1-2; D is unclear. Trimming shortened V by 4 bases and J by 7 bases, and 10 bases separated the two germline ends. Germline V gives CDR1 LGHDT, CDR2 YNNKEL (reference sequence). The CDR3 covers 12 residues. The CDR3 protein is CASSRRGSGYTF. The CDR3 DNA sequence: TGTGCCAGCAGCCGACGGGGATCTGGCTACACCTTC.

V gene TRBV27 combines with J gene TRBJ1-1, with D unresolved. V was cut by 11 bases and J by 4 bases, with 14 bases left in between. Germline lookup yields CDR1 MNHEY and CDR2 SMNVEV (reference sequence). CDR3 length: 12 residues. CDR3 coding DNA: TGTGCCGGAGACTGTCGAGGCACTGAAGCTTTCTTT. Its translation: CAGDCRGTEAFF.

V gene TRBV6-5 combines with J gene TRBJ2-5; possible D gene TRBD2, 7 bases. The CDR3 covers 13 residues. Germline V gene lookup returns CDR1 MNHEY and CDR2 SVGAGI. Trimming took 7 bases from V and 5 from J, leaving 14 bases between them. The DNA for the CDR3 is TGTGCCAGCATGGAGGGGGGGCGGGAGACCCAGTACTTC. Its protein is CASMEGGRETQYF.

This clone was detected once. The chain combines TRBV6-5 with TRBJ2-1; tentatively, D is TRBD1 (6 bases). This CDR3 is built from 14 residues. The germline CDR1 and CDR2 sequences are MNHEY and SVGAGI. Trimming left V 7 bases short and J 2 bases short, with 12 bases between. CDR3 nucleotides: TGTGCCAGCATTTTCGGGACAACCTACAATGAGCAGTTCTTC. Protein sequence: CASIFGTTYNEQFF.

This chain connects TRBV19 to TRBJ2-5; 7 bases line up with TRBD1. This CDR3 region has 14 residues. The ends lost 1 base at V and 3 bases at J; junction bases unmatched: 2. Germline V gives CDR1 LNHDA, CDR2 SQIVND (reference sequence). CDR3 sequence reads: CASSIVGTEETQYF. Written as DNA, the CDR3 is TGTGCCAGTAGTATAGTGGGGACAGAAGAGACCCAGTACTTC.

The CDR3 protein is CASSLGFADYTF. In nucleotides, the CDR3 is TGTGCCAGCAGTTTAGGTTTTGCAGATTACACCTTC. V is TRBV28 and J is TRBJ1-2; D is unresolved. This CDR3 comprises 12 residues. CDR1 and CDR2 from the germline V gene are MDHEN and SYDVKM. Trimming removed 2 bases from V and 11 bases from J, with 12 bases in between.

This chain joins TRBV18 and TRBJ2-3; TRBD1 aligns across 8 bases. The CDR3 contains 15 residues. Trimming cost V 3 bases and J 5 bases; bases outside gene matches: 7. Germline CDR1 and CDR2: KGHSH and LQKENI. CDR3 sequence (DNA): TGTGCCAGCTCACCGCAGGGGGCGTCCGGAGATACGCAGTATTTT. Encoded protein: CASSPQGASGDTQYF.

The V gene is TRBV7-2, the J gene TRBJ1-2; 11 bases line up with TRBD1. V lost 5 bases, J lost 7 bases, and 12 bases stayed unmatched. The CDR3 consists of 16 residues. The germline CDR1 and CDR2 sequences are SGHTA and FQGNSA. CDR3 sequence: CASSTTSWDRGGGYTF. The CDR3 nucleotides read TGTGCCAGCAGCACCACCAGCTGGGACAGGGGGGGTGGCTACACCTTC.